This T cell receptor (beta chain) was identified during a study of OX40 agonist ivuxolimab in advanced cancers. Study-wide context: Ivuxolimab was an agonistic, fully human IgG2 monoclonal antibody directed against OX40 (CD134), a costimulatory receptor. The paper covers the monotherapy dose-escalation part of the phase I ivuxolimab trial, which included N of about 50 patients. The point of sequencing TCRbeta in the periphery was to test whether ivuxolimab changed TCR sequence diversity and drove clonal T-cell expansion. A male proportion of 82.7% and a mean age of approximately 55 years, ranging from roughly 20 to 80, were recorded for the dose-escalation cohort. Partial responses occurred in three dose-escalation patients, of whom one had hepatocellular carcinoma and two had cutaneous melanoma. Prior anti-PD-1, anti-PD-L1 or anti-CTLA-4 therapy was permitted, and 40% of dose-escalation patients had received checkpoint inhibitors. Of the approximately 50 dose-escalation patients, hepatocellular carcinoma was present in about 20, melanoma in around 15, renal cell carcinoma in 9 and head and neck cancer in 9. Intravenous ivuxolimab was administered to patients every 2 weeks at six dose levels: 0.01, 0.1, 0.3, 1.5, 3 and 10 mg/kg.

The trial excluded patients who had a history of autoimmune disease or who were on systemic immunosuppression. Peripheral blood for TCR sequencing was collected from all dose cohorts at baseline, on cycle 4 day 1, and on cycle 7 day 1. The samples were taken from a phase I, first-in-human, multicenter, open-label dose-escalation trial of ivuxolimab. Adults with locally advanced or metastatic melanoma, renal cell, hepatocellular, or head and neck squamous cell carcinoma were enrolled in the trial. Before TCR sequencing, CD4+ and CD8+ T cells were separately sorted from peripheral blood. On this clone: Its target antigen remains unknown. No qualities accompany the bases; no much larger clone lies one base away.

Findings and caveats that apply to the study as a whole: After ivuxolimab, CD8+ T cells had more expanded clones than CD4+ T cells on average. Partial responders in the 0.1-3.0 mg/kg groups had among the lowest normalized peripheral clonal expansion, especially among CD8+ T cells. Antigen specificity was not determined for the clonally expanded peripheral T cells. Low levels of normalized T-cell clonal expansion were also shown by some nonresponding patients. At doses of 0.1 to 3.0 mg/kg, clonal expansion of both CD4+ and CD8+ blood T cells was observed from baseline to week 6.

To sequence the TCRbeta CDR3 region, genomic DNA was isolated from the sorted cells. The immunoSEQ Assay was used to sequence the TCRbeta CDR3 regions. Sourced from immuneACCESS, this table was stored by TCRdb with only in-frame sequences that have V and J called. A share of the clones is absent; for the studies checked, an unresolved V gene accounts for under half, and the remainder has no known explanation. The sample data list tens of thousands of clones, and 80% to 95% of these were observed just once. The ten largest clones take up 0.95% to 1.2% of the sample. Sequences SGHTA (CDR1) and FQGNSA (CDR2) are obtained from the germline V gene. From its cysteine to its phenylalanine, the CDR3 spans 14 amino acids. Only the CDR3 DNA is retained, 42 bases long and in frame from the first base. The junction shows trimming of 5 bases on V and 2 bases on J, plus 13 bases between the germline ends.

Sequenced material: CD4+ or CD8+ T cells sorted from blood, taken in a trial of the OX40 agonist ivuxolimab. Recombination joined TRBV7-2 with TRBJ2-7; the D gene is not confidently resolved. The TCR originated in an adult with an advanced solid tumor such as melanoma, head and neck, liver or kidney cancer. The nucleotides read TGTGCCAGCAGCCTCGGAATTAATGCCTACGAGCAGTACTTC. Its product reads: CASSLGINAYEQYF.